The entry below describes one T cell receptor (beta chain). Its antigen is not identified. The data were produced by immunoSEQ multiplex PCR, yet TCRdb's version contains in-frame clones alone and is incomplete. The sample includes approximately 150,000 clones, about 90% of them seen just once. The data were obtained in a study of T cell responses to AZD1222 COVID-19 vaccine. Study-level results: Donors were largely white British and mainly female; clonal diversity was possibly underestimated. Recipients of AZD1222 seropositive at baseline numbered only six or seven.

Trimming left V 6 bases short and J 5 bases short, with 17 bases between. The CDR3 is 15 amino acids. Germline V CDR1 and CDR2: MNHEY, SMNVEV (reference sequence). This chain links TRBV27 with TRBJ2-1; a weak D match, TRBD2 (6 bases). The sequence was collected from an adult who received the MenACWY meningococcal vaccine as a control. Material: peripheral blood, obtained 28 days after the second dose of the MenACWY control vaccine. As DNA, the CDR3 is TGTGCCAGCAGCCGCGGTTGGGGAGGAGACAATGAGCAGTTCTTC. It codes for CASSRGWGGDNEQFF.